The 5 T cell receptor beta chains given below trace back to one sample, sequenced in a study of cytomegalovirus exposure and HLA in healthy donors. Use of 60 Vbeta and 13 Jbeta primers characterized the PCR. Assay used: immunoSEQ multiplex PCR; TCRdb lists only in-frame clones, some missing. This sample yields 140,000 to 150,000 clones, of which roughly 9.4% are seen a single time; 1.5% to 2% belongs to the top ten. The sequenced sample was PBMCs. The receptor source for this set is a male donor in good health and CMV-seronegative.

This chain links TRBV27 with TRBJ1-6; 9 bases align to TRBD1. The CDR3 covers 16 residues. V lost 0 bases to trimming and J lost 4 bases; unmatched junction nucleotides: 1. The V gene's germline CDR1 is MNHEY and CDR2 SMNVEV (reference sequence). The CDR3 DNA is TGTGCCAGCAGTTTATCCGGGACAGGGTATAATTCACCCCTCCACTTT. This sequence encodes CASSLSGTGYNSPLHF.

This chain links TRBV4-3 with TRBJ1-3, with 7 bases fitting TRBD1. Per the germline V gene, CDR1 is LGHNA and CDR2 is YSLEER. V lost 2 bases and J lost 0; bases outside the gene matches: 7. The CDR3 has 17 amino acids. The CDR3 here is CASSQTHRGLSGNTIYF. CDR3 in DNA: TGCGCCAGCAGCCAAACCCACAGGGGACTCTCTGGAAACACCATATATTTT.

V is TRBV28 and J is TRBJ2-2; D is uncertain. Trimming took off 6 bases at V and 5 bases at J, with 7 bases between the two ends. Germline V CDR1 and CDR2: MDHEN, SYDVKM. The CDR3 has 12 amino acids. The CDR3, as DNA: TGTGCCAGCAGCTTACCGACCGGGGAGCTGTTTTTT. Translated, it gives CASSLPTGELFF.

This clone was detected a few times. The chain employs TRBV7-3 and TRBJ2-3; 10 bases line up with TRBD1. The junction had 1 base not matched to a gene; V was cut back by 4 bases and J by 3 bases. Germline V lookup: CDR1 SGHTA, CDR2 FQGTGA. The length of the CDR3 is 14 residues. The CDR3 here is CASSSDRGTDTQYF. CDR3 DNA sequence: TGTGCCAGCAGCTCGGACAGGGGGACAGATACGCAGTATTTT.

This clone was found a few times. J is TRBJ2-7 and V is TRBV7-3; 7 bases line up with TRBD2. The CDR3 contains 15 residues. The germline CDR1 and CDR2 sequences are SGHTA and FQGTGA. J gave up 3 bases and V 7 bases, and 12 bases lay outside the gene matches. In DNA form, the CDR3 reads TGTGCCAGCAACAACCTAAGGACTAGTGTCTACGAGCAGTACTTC. Translated, it gives CASNNLRTSVYEQYF.